One and the same sample provided the 14 T cell receptor beta chains below, sequenced in a study of shared clonotypes between healthy human individuals. Naive CD8 cells comprised CD45RO-negative, CCR7-positively selected cells, excluding terminally differentiated effector memory CD45RA+ cells. Measured with immunoSEQ multiplex PCR; TCRdb has only the in-frame clones, and not every one. The sample gives about 2,100,000 clones, roughly 91% of which show up once; about 1.8% is in the top ten. The sequenced sample was naive CD8+ T cells from PBMCs. These receptors all stem from a man younger than 30 in good health. Some clones in this sample may be carry-over from other donors' samples.

V and J are TRBV4-1 and TRBJ1-3; 8 nucleotides line up with TRBD1. The germline V gene has CDR1 MGHRA and CDR2 YSYEKL. The ends lost 1 base at V and 0 bases at J; junction bases unmatched: 2. The CDR3 contains 16 residues. This CDR3 is CASSQAGTGSGNTIYF. CDR3 DNA: TGCGCCAGCAGCCAAGCCGGGACAGGCTCTGGAAACACCATATATTTT.

This chain connects TRBV19 to TRBJ1-1; D ambiguous. The germline V and J ends were trimmed by 7 bases and 1 base, with 22 bases remaining between them. CDR1 is LNHDA and CDR2 is SQIVND in the germline V gene (reference sequence). The CDR3 runs to 17 residues. CDR3 bases: TGTGCCAGTATCCCATCGGGAGAAAGGGCAGGGAACACTGAAGCTTTCTTT. Its translation: CASIPSGERAGNTEAFF.

The CDR3 sequence: CATSREGRLSSYNEQFF. Here the CDR3 DNA reads TGTGCCACCAGCAGAGAAGGAAGATTGAGCTCCTACAATGAGCAGTTCTTC. This chain uses TRBV15 with TRBJ2-1; D gene ambiguous. V shed 0 bases and J shed 0 bases, with 12 bases lying between them. The CDR3 consists of 17 residues. CDR1 and CDR2 from the germline V gene are LNHNV and YYDKDF (reference sequence).

The J gene is TRBJ2-3, the V gene TRBV4-1, with TRBD1 matching 9 bases. The CDR3 contains 17 residues. The germline V gene has CDR1 MGHRA and CDR2 YSYEKL. V shed 4 bases and J 5 bases; nucleotides not matched to a gene: 13. CDR3: CASSPDPRTGVRDTQYF. As DNA, the CDR3 is TGCGCCAGCAGCCCAGACCCCCGGACAGGGGTTAGAGATACGCAGTATTTT.

The CDR3 DNA reads TGTGCCAGCAGTGAAGCCTGGGGGTCCACTGAAGCTTTCTTT. Its translation: CASSEAWGSTEAFF. J is TRBJ1-1 and V is TRBV6-1; D is possibly TRBD1 (5 bases). CDR1 is MNHNS and CDR2 is SASEGT in the germline V gene. Trimming cost V 0 bases and J 4 bases, with 9 bases left between them. The CDR3 has 14 amino acids.

This chain uses TRBV9 with TRBJ2-1; D could derive from TRBD1 or TRBD2 (6 bases each). This CDR3 is 13 amino acids long. Germline assignment: CDR1 SGDLS and CDR2 YYNGEE. V lost 3 bases, J lost 9 bases, and 13 bases lay in between. Written as DNA, the CDR3 is TGTGCCAGCAGCGACCTAGAGGGGGGTGAGCAGTTCTTC. It yields the protein CASSDLEGGEQFF. The complete variable domain, with remaining parts taken from reference TRBV9 and TRBJ2-1, reads DSGVTQTPKHLITATGQRVTLRCSPRSGDLSVYWYQQSLDQGLQFLIQYYNGEERAKGNILERFSAQQFPDLHSELNLSSLELGDSALYFCASSDLEGGEQFFGPGTRLTVL.

As regards this clone: Other DNA sequences in this sample translate to the same CDR3. The J gene is TRBJ2-7, the V gene TRBV27; D gene uncertain. CDR1 and CDR2 (germline): MNHEY, SMNVEV (reference sequence). Trimming took 6 bases from V and 4 from J, leaving 10 bases between them. The CDR3 runs 12 residues. The CDR3 region is CASSLNSYEQYF. The DNA of the CDR3 is TGTGCCAGCAGCCTCAATTCTTACGAGCAGTACTTC.

The chain recombines TRBV28 with TRBJ1-2; TRBD1 might be the D (5 bases). The CDR3 runs to 12 residues. Germline CDR1 and CDR2: MDHEN and SYDVKM. Trimming removed 5 bases at V and 7 bases at J, with 11 bases between. The CDR3 loop reads CASSPATVGYTF. CDR3 nucleotides: TGTGCCAGCAGTCCGGCGACAGTTGGCTACACCTTC.

This chain uses TRBV7-9 with TRBJ2-7; 7 nucleotides align to TRBD1. This CDR3 comprises 16 residues. Germline assignment: CDR1 SEHNR and CDR2 FQNEAQ (reference sequence). V shed 5 bases and J 2 bases; nucleotides not matched to a gene: 12. The CDR3 coding sequence is TGTGCCAGCAGCCCAAAAGGGGGACAGAGCCCCTACGAGCAGTACTTC. It specifies CASSPKGGQSPYEQYF. The whole variable domain, filled in from reference TRBV7-9 and TRBJ2-7, reads DTGVSQNPRHKITKRGQNVTFRCDPISEHNRLYWYRQTLGQGPEFLTYFQNEAQLEKSRLLSDRFSAERPKGSFSTLEIQRTEQGDSAMYLCASSPKGGQSPYEQYFGPGTRLTVT.

The V call is TRBV9, the J call TRBJ2-2; the match to TRBD1 covers 12 bases. This CDR3 is 15 amino acids long. Germline V CDR1 and CDR2: SGDLS, YYNGEE. V was clipped by 4 bases and J by 6 bases; unmatched bases: 4. Written as DNA, the CDR3 is TGTGCCAGCAGCTGGGGACAGGGGGCCGCCGGGGAGCTGTTTTTT. It codes for CASSWGQGAAGELFF.

The chain is built from TRBV4-2 and TRBJ1-4; D possibly corresponds to TRBD1 (6 bases). The CDR3 is 15 amino acids. Trimming removed 4 bases at V and 8 bases at J, with 17 bases between. Germline loops: CDR1 LGHNA, CDR2 YNFKEQ. CDR3 in amino acids: CASSPRGGADEKLFF. CDR3 DNA: TGTGCCAGCAGCCCCAGGGGAGGGGCAGACGAAAAACTGTTTTTT.

This rearrangement joins TRBV5-1 to TRBJ2-5; 7 nucleotides match TRBD1. This CDR3 comprises 14 residues. The V segment lost 5 bases and the J segment 2 bases; nucleotides outside the gene matches: 6. The germline CDR1 and CDR2 sequences are SGHRS and YFSETQ. This chain's CDR3 is CASSYWDSQETQYF. Here the CDR3 DNA reads TGCGCCAGCAGTTATTGGGACAGTCAAGAGACCCAGTACTTC. Filled out from reference TRBV5-1 and TRBJ2-5, the complete variable domain reads KAGVTQTPRYLIKTRGQQVTLSCSPISGHRSVSWYQQTPGQGLQFLFEYFSETQRNKGNFPGRFSGRQFSNSRSEMNVSTLELGDSALYLCASSYWDSQETQYFGPGTRLLVL.

The V gene is TRBV4-2, the J gene TRBJ2-7, with 9 nucleotides matching TRBD2. The CDR3 is 15 amino acids. In germline, CDR1 is LGHNA, CDR2 YNFKEQ. After removal of 4 bases from V and 6 bases from J, the junction contained 10 bases not matched to a gene. The CDR3 is CASSPIAGAGSEQYF. The CDR3 DNA sequence: TGTGCCAGCAGCCCTATAGCGGGAGCCGGATCCGAGCAGTACTTC.

This chain joins TRBV5-1 and TRBJ1-1; possibly TRBD1 for D (6 bases). Trimming cost V 5 bases and J 5 bases, with 16 bases left between them. Germline assignment: CDR1 SGHRS and CDR2 YFSETQ. CDR3 length: 14 amino acids. The CDR3, as DNA: TGCGCCAGCAGTATGTTCGGGGGCGGAACTGAAGCTTTCTTT. It yields the protein CASSMFGGGTEAFF.